This T cell receptor (beta chain) is from a study of Ad26.COV2.S vaccination and SARS-CoV-2 variants. V was shortened by 5 bases and J by 5 bases, with 19 bases between the two germline ends. CDR1 is SEHNR and CDR2 is FQNEAQ in the germline V gene (reference sequence). The CDR3 contains 15 residues. Only in-frame clones appear in the TCRdb table, and some are missing; sequencing was by immunoSEQ multiplex PCR. The data hold about 680,000 clones, with about 89% observed a single time. As to treatment: roughly 18 received Ad26.COV2.S at low or high dose, single or two shots; 5 received placebo; per-sample allocation not given. The investigators took samples on day 63 after the first vaccine or placebo injection.

Material: peripheral blood, obtained in a trial of Ad26.COV2.S vaccine versus placebo. The receptor's source is a person aged 18 to 65 who received the Ad26.COV2.S COVID-19 vaccine or a placebo. The V call is TRBV7-9, the J call TRBJ2-7; D call uncertain. Here the CDR3 reads CASSPPPRTFHEQYF. CDR3 nucleotide sequence: TGTGCCAGCAGCCCCCCCCCAAGGACGTTCCACGAGCAGTACTTC.